The sequence of this T cell receptor (beta chain) was determined in a study of T cell changes during pregnancy in multiple sclerosis. J was trimmed by 5 bases and V by 4 bases; bases with no gene match: 3. Germline assignment: CDR1 SGHDN and CDR2 FVKESK. The length of the CDR3 is 13 residues. In this sample, this clone turned up a few times. Sequencing was performed with immunoSEQ multiplex PCR; in TCRdb, only in-frame clones are kept and a portion is missing. The repertoire holds about 89,000 clones, with about 92% as singletons. This sequence joins TRBV14 and TRBJ2-5; TRBD1 matches at 8 bases. The starting material was peripheral blood, obtained after pregnancy. The source of this sequence is a female donor in good health, enrolled as a control in a pregnancy study. DNA of the CDR3: TGTGCCAGCAGCCCCAGGGGGCGTGAGACCCAGTACTTC. Protein: CASSPRGRETQYF.